The entry below describes one TCR beta chain. Its antigen is not identified. Treatment in this sample: oral pan-JAK inhibitor, 5-10 mg twice daily. These data belong to a study of CD8+ T cells in alopecia areata. Study-wide findings and caveats: Expanded CD8+ clones among the top 100, as well as scalp clonality, were significantly decreased by tofacitinib. Greater clonality was observed in lesional scalp samples, especially alopecia totalis/universalis, versus normal scalp.

V lost 4 bases, J lost 0 bases, and 4 bases lay in between. This CDR3 has 12 amino acids. The V gene's germline CDR1 is KGHSH and CDR2 LQKENI. cDNA prepared by RNA extraction and subsequent reverse transcription served as the template for sequencing. Profiling relied on immunoSEQ multiplex PCR, and the TCRdb table lists in-frame clones only, not all of them. The sample holds approximately 200,000 clones; around 60% are singletons and the top ten take about 3%. This receptor was identified in a human donor with alopecia areata. This chain joins TRBV18 and TRBJ2-7, with D hard to call. The source was CD4+ T cells sorted from blood, collected at week 4, from a patient treated with tofacitinib. In DNA form, the CDR3 reads TGTGCCAGCTCACAACTCTCCTACGAGCAGTACTTC. Amino acid sequence: CASSQLSYEQYF.